The 12 T cell receptor beta chains presented below share a single source sample, sequenced in a study of T cell changes during pregnancy in multiple sclerosis. Profiling relied on immunoSEQ multiplex PCR, and the TCRdb table lists in-frame clones only, not all of them. The table records tens of thousands of clones, approximately 91% of them present only once. Sequencing was performed on CD4+ T cells from peripheral blood mononuclear cells, taken in the second trimester of pregnancy. These receptor sequences come from a female donor with multiple sclerosis, enrolled in a pregnancy study.

The chain has TRBV7-2 and TRBJ1-1, with unresolved D. From germline, CDR1 is SGHTA and CDR2 FQGNSA. The CDR3 spans 15 residues. The V gene lost 3 bases and the J gene lost 1 base, with 12 bases spanning the gap. The CDR3 region is CASSLNFNRNTEAFF. The CDR3 DNA follows: TGTGCCAGCAGCTTGAACTTCAACCGGAACACTGAAGCTTTCTTT.

V usage is TRBV6-5 and J usage is TRBJ1-1; 7 bases are shared with TRBD1. The CDR3 has 16 amino acids. The J segment lost 0 bases and the V segment lost 0 bases, leaving 4 bases of the junction unmatched. CDR1 MNHEY and CDR2 SVGAGI come from the germline V gene. In DNA, the CDR3 is TGTGCCAGCAGTTACTCGATTGGGACAGTGAACACTGAAGCTTTCTTT. This encodes CASSYSIGTVNTEAFF.

The chain employs TRBV4-2 and TRBJ2-3; 7 bases are a match to TRBD1. This CDR3 spans 14 amino acids. V trimming: 4 bases; J trimming: 1 base; junction bases outside the gene matches: 2. Germline-derived CDR1 and CDR2 are LGHNA and YNFKEQ. The chain's CDR3 is CASSRGQGTDTQYF. CDR3 nucleotide sequence: TGTGCCAGCAGCCGAGGACAGGGCACAGATACGCAGTATTTT.

The CDR3 protein is CASISHGSNTGELFF. The CDR3 bases are TGTGCCAGTATAAGTCACGGTTCCAACACCGGGGAGCTGTTTTTT. This rearrangement joins TRBV19 to TRBJ2-2; no clear D. Germline V CDR1 and CDR2: LNHDA, SQIVND (reference sequence). Between the trimmed V and J ends, which lost 7 bases and 2 bases, there was a span of 14 bases. There are 15 residues in the CDR3.

The chain combines TRBV7-2 with TRBJ1-5; D gene unclear. The CDR3 totals 14 residues. CDR1 and CDR2 (germline): SGHTA, FQGNSA. Trimming removed 4 bases from V and 4 bases from J, with 11 bases in between. The CDR3 here is CASSYRPGNQPQHF. Here the CDR3 DNA reads TGTGCCAGCAGCTACCGACCGGGAAATCAGCCCCAGCATTTT.

This clone was counted once. The chain recombines TRBV6-6 with TRBJ2-1, with D possibly being TRBD2 (6 bases). The CDR3 has 15 residues. CDR1 is MNHNY and CDR2 is SVGAGI in the germline V gene (reference sequence). Trimming took 7 bases from V and 0 from J, leaving 13 bases between them. The CDR3 DNA reads TGTGCCAGCAACGACGGGACTTCCTCCTACAATGAGCAGTTCTTC. Translating gives CASNDGTSSYNEQFF.

The chain employs TRBV4-3 and TRBJ2-1, with 11 bases that match TRBD2. The CDR3 consists of 18 residues. Germline V gene lookup returns CDR1 LGHNA and CDR2 YSLEER. V lost 0 bases to trimming and J lost 4 bases; unmatched junction nucleotides: 8. CDR3 DNA sequence: TGCGCCAGCAGCCAAGATTTACTAGCGGGGGCCTCATACAATGAGCAGTTCTTC. Its protein is CASSQDLLAGASYNEQFF.

The chain employs TRBV28 and TRBJ1-2; a possible D gene is TRBD1 (6 bases). The CDR3 contains 12 residues. V was clipped by 6 bases and J by 4 bases, with 9 bases between them. Germline V gene data show CDR1 as MDHEN and CDR2 as SYDVKM. The CDR3 DNA sequence: TGTGCCAGCAGCACAGGGATCTATGGCTACACCTTC. This codes for CASSTGIYGYTF.

V and J are TRBV2 and TRBJ1-4, with D hard to call. CDR3 length equals 11 residues. The germline V gene encodes CDR1 SNHLY and CDR2 FYNNEI. The ends were cut back, 10 bases at V and 5 bases at J, with 8 bases in the middle. As DNA, the CDR3 is TGTGCCACAGGCAAGAATGAAAAACTGTTTTTT. This sequence encodes CATGKNEKLFF.

The V gene is TRBV7-9, the J gene TRBJ2-5; possibly TRBD1 for D (5 bases). The CDR3 totals 13 residues. V lost 4 bases to trimming and J lost 5 bases, with 11 bases between them. CDR1 is SEHNR, CDR2 FQNEAQ, per germline (reference sequence). The CDR3, as DNA: TGTGCCAGCAGCTCTCTCCCAGGGGAGACCCAGTACTTC. Translation: CASSSLPGETQYF.

This chain connects TRBV29-1 to TRBJ2-6, with a weak D call TRBD1 (6 bases). The CDR3 runs 16 residues. Deletions cut 3 bases from V and 0 bases from J, with 12 bases between. Germline CDR1 is SQVTM and CDR2 is ANQGSEA. Written as DNA, the CDR3 is TGCAGCGTTGACGACAGGAGACACTCTGGGGCCAACGTCCTGACTTTC. Amino acid sequence: CSVDDRRHSGANVLTF. The full variable domain, with the rest looked up from reference TRBV29-1 and TRBJ2-6, is SAVISQKPSRDICQRGTSLTIQCQVDSQVTMMFWYRQQPGQSLTLIATANQGSEATYESGFVIDKFPISRPNLTFSTLTVSNMSPEDSSIYLCSVDDRRHSGANVLTFGAGSRLTVL.

The CDR3 here is CASRRRDRGTDTQYF. Written as DNA, the CDR3 is TGTGCCAGCAGACGCCGGGACAGGGGAACAGATACGCAGTATTTT. The chain is built from TRBV6-6 and TRBJ2-3, with TRBD1 matching over 10 bases. CDR3 length: 15 residues. Looked up from germline, CDR1 is MNHNY and CDR2 is SVGAGI (reference sequence). J lost 3 bases, V lost 6 bases, and 6 bases had no gene match.